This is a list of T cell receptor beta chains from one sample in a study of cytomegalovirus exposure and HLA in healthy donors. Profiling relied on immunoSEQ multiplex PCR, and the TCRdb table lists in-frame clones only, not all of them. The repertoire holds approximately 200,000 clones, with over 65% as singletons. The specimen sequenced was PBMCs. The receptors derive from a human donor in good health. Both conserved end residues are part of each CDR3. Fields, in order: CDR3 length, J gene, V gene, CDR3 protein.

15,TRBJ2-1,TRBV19,CASSGTSGTYNEQFF
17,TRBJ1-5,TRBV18,CASSPPSAGQLNQPQHF
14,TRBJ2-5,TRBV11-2,CASSHLGQQETQYF
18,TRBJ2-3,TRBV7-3,CASSPFPTSGSTTDTQYF
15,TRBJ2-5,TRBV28,CASSDTSGMQETQYF
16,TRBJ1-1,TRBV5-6,CASSLALRGLNTEAFF
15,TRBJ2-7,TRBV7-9,CASRFTGESSYEQYF
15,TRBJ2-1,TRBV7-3,CASSLGTSDLYEQFF
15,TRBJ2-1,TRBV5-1,CASSLTGQGLSEQFF
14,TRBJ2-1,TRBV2,CASGGREGHNEQFF
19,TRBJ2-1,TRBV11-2,CASSLGTSGGTQVINEQFF
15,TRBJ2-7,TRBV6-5,CASSYGSGSSYEQYF
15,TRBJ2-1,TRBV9,CASSVVNSLSNEQFF
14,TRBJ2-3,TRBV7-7,CASSLGAQGDTQYF
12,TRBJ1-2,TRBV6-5,CASMTGNYGYTF
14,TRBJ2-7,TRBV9,CASSGGLAGDHQYF
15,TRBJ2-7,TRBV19,CASSQPLERGYEQYF
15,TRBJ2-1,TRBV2,CASSEHLLRHNEQFF
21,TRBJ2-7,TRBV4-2,CASSQDVTSGNPGGWVFEQYF
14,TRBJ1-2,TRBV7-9,CSSSWDSDLYGYTF
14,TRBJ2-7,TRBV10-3,CASTPAGGAYEQYF
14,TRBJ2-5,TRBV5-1,CASRSAGGAETQYF
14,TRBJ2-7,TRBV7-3,CASSLRQGAREQYF
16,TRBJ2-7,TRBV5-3,CAKTPPNGGYSYEQYF